Included here is one T cell receptor (beta chain) sequence, with context. Its specificity is not known. A read error may produce the germline difference seen at one junction end. Using its own MiXCR run on the 5' RACE reads, TCRdb lists one record per CDR3 protein. The sample includes over 300,000 distinct CDR3 sequences, around 6.8% seen only once; the top ten take roughly a sixth. The data originate from a study of T cells after yellow fever vaccination. Germline V lookup: CDR1 DFQATT, CDR2 SNEGSKA (reference sequence). This CDR3 is built from 18 residues. Findings and caveats of the study: The study re-detected most primary-vaccination clones after the booster (roughly 96% CD4, around 89% CD8).

The receptor was isolated from a man between 18 and 29 years old who received the YFV17D yellow fever vaccine. The source material was PBMCs, sampled about 41 days after the first yellow fever vaccination. V usage is TRBV20-1 and J usage is TRBJ1-6; 9 nucleotides match TRBD1. For the CDR3, the DNA is TGCTGTGCTAGAGGAGTAGGGGACAGGGAACGTAAGCAATCACCCCTCCACTTT. It yields the protein CCARGVGDRERKQSPLHF.